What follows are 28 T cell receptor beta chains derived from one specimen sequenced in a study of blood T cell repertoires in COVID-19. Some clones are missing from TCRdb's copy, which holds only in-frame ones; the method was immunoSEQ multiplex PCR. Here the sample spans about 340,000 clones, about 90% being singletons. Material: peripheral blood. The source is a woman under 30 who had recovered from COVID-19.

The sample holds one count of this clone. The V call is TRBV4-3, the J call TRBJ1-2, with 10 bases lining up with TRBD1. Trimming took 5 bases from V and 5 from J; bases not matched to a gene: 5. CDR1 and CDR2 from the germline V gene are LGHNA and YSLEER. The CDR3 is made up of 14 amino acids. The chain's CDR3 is CASSSGTGAYGYTF. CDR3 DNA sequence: TGCGCCAGCAGCTCCGGGACAGGGGCTTATGGCTACACCTTC.

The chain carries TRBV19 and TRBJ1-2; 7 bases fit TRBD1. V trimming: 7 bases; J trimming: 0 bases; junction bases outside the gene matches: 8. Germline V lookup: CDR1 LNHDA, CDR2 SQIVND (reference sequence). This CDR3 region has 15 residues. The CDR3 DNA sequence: TGTGCCAGTACCATTCGGCAGGGGGCTAACTATGGCTACACCTTC. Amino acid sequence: CASTIRQGANYGYTF.

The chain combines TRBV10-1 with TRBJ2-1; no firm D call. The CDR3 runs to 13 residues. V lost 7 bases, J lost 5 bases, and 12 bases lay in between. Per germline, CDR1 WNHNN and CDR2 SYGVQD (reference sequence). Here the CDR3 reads CASIKPQDNEQFF. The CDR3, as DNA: TGCGCCAGCATTAAGCCTCAGGACAATGAGCAGTTCTTC.

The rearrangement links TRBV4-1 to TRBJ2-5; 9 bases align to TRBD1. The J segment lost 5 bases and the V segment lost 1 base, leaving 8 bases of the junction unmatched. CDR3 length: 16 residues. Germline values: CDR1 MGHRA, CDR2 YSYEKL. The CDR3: CASSQGWDRAPETQYF. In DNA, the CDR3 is TGCGCCAGCAGCCAAGGATGGGACAGGGCCCCCGAGACCCAGTACTTC.

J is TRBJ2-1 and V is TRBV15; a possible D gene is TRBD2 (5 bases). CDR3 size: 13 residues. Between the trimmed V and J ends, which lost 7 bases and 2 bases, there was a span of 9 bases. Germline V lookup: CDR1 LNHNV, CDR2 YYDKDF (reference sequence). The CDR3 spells CATTYGTYNEQFF. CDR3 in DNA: TGTGCCACCACCTACGGGACCTACAATGAGCAGTTCTTC. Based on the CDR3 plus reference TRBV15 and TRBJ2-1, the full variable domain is DAMVIQNPRYQVTQFGKPVTLSCSQTLNHNVMYWYQQKSSQAPKLLFHYYDKDFNNEADTPDNFQSRRPNTSFCFLDIRSPGLGDTAMYLCATTYGTYNEQFFGPGTRLTVL.

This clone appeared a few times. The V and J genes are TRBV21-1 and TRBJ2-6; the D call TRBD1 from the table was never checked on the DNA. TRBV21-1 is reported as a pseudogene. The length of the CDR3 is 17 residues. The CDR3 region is CASSLHRGFSGANVLTF. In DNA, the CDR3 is TGTGCCAGCAGCCTACACAGGGGGTTTTCTGGGGCCAACGTCCTGACTTTC.

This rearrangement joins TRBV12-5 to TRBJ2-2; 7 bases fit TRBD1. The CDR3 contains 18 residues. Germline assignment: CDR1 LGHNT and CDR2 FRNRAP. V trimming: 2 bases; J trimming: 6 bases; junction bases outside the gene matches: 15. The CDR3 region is CASGLSTRQGPFSGELFF. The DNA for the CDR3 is TGTGCTAGTGGTTTGTCAACTAGACAGGGTCCGTTTTCCGGGGAGCTGTTTTTT.

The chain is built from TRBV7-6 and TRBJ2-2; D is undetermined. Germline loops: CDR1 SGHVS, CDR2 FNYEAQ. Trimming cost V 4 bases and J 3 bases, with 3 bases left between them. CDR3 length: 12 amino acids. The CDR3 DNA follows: TGTGCCAGCAGCTCCTACACCGGGGAGCTGTTTTTT. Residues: CASSSYTGELFF.

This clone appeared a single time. This CDR3 is CASSYSQGFYEQYV. The CDR3 bases are TGTGCCAGCAGTTACTCGCAGGGCTTCTACGAGCAGTACGTC. The chain couples TRBV6-5 to TRBJ2-7; weak D call: TRBD1 (5 bases). The CDR3 loop spans 14 amino acids. Germline values: CDR1 MNHEY, CDR2 SVGAGI. The germline V and J ends were trimmed by 0 bases and 3 bases, with 9 bases remaining between them.

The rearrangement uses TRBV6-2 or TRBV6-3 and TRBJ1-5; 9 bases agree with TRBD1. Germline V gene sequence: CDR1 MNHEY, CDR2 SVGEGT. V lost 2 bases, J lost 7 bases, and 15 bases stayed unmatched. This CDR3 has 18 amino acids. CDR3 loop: CASSYTRGQGNRRQPQHF. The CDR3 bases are TGTGCCAGCAGTTACACGCGGGGACAGGGTAATCGACGGCAGCCCCAGCATTTT.

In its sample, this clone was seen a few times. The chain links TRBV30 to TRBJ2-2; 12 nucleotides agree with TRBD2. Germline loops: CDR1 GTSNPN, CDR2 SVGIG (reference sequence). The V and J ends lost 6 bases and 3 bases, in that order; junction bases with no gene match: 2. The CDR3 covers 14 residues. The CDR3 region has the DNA TGTGCCTGCACTAGCGGGAGGCACACCGGGGAGCTGTTTTTT. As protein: CACTSGRHTGELFF.

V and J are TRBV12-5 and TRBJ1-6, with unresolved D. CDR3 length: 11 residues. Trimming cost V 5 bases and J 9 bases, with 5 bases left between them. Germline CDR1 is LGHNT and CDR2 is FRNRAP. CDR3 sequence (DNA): TGTGCTAGTGGTCCTGTTTCACCCCTCCACTTT. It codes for CASGPVSPLHF. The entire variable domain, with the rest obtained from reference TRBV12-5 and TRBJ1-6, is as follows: DARVTQTPRHKVTEMGQEVTMRCQPILGHNTVFWYRQTMMQGLELLAYFRNRAPLDDSGMPKDRFSAEMPDATLATLKIQPSEPRDSAVYFCASGPVSPLHFGNGTRLTVT.

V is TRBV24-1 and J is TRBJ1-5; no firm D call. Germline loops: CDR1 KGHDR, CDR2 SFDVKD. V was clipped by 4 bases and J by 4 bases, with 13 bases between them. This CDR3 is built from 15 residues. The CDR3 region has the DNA TGTGCCACCAGTGACCGCGGCACATTGAATCAGCCCCAGCATTTT. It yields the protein CATSDRGTLNQPQHF.

The chain's CDR3 is CASSYPGQGEQFF. CDR3 sequence (DNA): TGTGCCAGCAGTTACCCGGGACAGGGTGAGCAGTTCTTC. The chain employs TRBV6-2 or TRBV6-3 and TRBJ2-1; 9 bases line up with TRBD1. The CDR3 sequence is 13 residues long. Germline V gene data show CDR1 as MNHEY and CDR2 as SVGEGT. Trimming took 2 bases from V and 9 from J; bases not matched to a gene: 2.

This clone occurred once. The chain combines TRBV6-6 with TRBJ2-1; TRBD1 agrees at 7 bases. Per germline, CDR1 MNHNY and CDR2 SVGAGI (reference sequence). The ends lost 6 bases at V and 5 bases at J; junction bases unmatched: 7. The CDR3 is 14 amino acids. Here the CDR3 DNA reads TGTGCCAGCAGGACAGGGAGCATGAACAATGAGCAGTTCTTC. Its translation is CASRTGSMNNEQFF.

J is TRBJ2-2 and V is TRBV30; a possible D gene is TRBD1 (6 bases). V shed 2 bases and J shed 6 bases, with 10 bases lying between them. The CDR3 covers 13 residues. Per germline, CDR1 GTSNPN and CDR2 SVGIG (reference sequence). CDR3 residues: CAWSKGDAGELFF. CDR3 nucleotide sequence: TGTGCCTGGAGTAAGGGGGACGCCGGGGAGCTGTTTTTT.

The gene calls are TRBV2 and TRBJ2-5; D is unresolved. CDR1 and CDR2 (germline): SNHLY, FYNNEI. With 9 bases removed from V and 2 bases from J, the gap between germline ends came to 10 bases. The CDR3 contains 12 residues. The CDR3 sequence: CASRVVQETQYF. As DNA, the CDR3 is TGTGCCAGTCGAGTGGTTCAAGAGACCCAGTACTTC.

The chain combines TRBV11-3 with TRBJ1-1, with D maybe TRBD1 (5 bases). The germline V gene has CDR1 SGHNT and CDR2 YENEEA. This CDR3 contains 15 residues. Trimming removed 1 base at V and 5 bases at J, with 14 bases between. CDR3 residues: CASSLVGRARTEAFF. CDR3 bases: TGTGCCAGCAGCTTAGTGGGCAGGGCAAGGACTGAAGCTTTCTTT. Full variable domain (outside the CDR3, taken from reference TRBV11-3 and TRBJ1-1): EAGVVQSPRYKIIEKKQPVAFWCNPISGHNTLYWYLQNLGQGPELLIRYENEEAVDDSQLPKDRFSAERLKGVDSTLKIQPAELGDSAVYLCASSLVGRARTEAFFGQGTRLTVV.

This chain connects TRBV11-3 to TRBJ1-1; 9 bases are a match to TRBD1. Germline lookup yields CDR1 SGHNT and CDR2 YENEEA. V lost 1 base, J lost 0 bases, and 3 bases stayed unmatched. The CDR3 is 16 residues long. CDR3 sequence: CASSLGTGGLNTEAFF. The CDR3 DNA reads TGTGCCAGCAGCTTAGGTACAGGGGGCCTGAACACTGAAGCTTTCTTT.

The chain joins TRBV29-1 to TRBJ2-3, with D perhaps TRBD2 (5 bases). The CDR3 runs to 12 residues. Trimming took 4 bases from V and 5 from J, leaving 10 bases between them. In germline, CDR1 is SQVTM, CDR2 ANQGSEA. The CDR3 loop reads CSVGPRGDTQYF. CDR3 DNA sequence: TGCAGCGTTGGCCCCCGGGGAGATACGCAGTATTTT.

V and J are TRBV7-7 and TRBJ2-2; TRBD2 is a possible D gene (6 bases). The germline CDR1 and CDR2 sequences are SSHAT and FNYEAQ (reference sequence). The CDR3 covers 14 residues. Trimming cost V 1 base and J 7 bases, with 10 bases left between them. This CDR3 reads CASSLGLEYGELFF. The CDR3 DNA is TGTGCCAGCAGCTTAGGACTAGAGTACGGGGAGCTGTTTTTT.

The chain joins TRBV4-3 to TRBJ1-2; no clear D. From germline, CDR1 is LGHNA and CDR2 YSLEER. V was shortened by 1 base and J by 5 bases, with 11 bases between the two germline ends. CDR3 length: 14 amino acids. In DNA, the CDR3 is TGCGCCAGCAGCCAAGTTCCCGGGGTGTATGGCTACACCTTC. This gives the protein CASSQVPGVYGYTF.

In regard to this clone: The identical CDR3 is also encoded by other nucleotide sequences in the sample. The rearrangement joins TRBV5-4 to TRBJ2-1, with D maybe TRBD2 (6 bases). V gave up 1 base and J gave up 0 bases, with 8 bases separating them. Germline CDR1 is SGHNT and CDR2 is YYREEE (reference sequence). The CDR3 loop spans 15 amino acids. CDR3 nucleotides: TGTGCCAGCAGCTTGTCGGGAGACTCCTACAATGAGCAGTTCTTC. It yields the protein CASSLSGDSYNEQFF.

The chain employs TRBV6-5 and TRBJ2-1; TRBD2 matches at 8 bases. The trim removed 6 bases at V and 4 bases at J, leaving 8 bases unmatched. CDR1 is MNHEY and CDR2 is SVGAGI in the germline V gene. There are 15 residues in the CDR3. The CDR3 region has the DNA TGTGCCAGCAGCTCATCACTAGCGGTGTACAATGAGCAGTTCTTC. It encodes CASSSSLAVYNEQFF.

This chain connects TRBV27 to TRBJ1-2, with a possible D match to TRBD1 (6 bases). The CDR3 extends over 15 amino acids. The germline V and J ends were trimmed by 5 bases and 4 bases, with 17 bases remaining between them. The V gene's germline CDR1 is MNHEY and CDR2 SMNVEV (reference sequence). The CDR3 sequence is CASSPSTGQIYGYTF. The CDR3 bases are TGTGCCAGCAGTCCATCAACCGGACAGATCTATGGCTACACCTTC.

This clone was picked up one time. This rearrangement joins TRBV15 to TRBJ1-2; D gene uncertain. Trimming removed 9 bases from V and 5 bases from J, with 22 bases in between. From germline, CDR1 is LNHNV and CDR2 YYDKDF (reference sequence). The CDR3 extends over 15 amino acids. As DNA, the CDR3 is TGTGCCACTAGCTTCCGGGAGCCTGGGCGGTATGGCTACACCTTC. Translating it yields CATSFREPGRYGYTF.

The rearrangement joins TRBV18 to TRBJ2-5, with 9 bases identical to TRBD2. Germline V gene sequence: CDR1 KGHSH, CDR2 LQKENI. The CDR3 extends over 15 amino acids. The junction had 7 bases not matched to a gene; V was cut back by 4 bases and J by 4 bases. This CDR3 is CASSRAGTSRETQYF. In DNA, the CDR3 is TGTGCCAGCTCACGTGCCGGGACTAGCAGAGAGACCCAGTACTTC. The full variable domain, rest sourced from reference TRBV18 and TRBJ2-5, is NAGVMQNPRHLVRRRGQEARLRCSPMKGHSHVYWYRQLPEEGLKFMVYLQKENIIDESGMPKERFSAEFPKEGPSILRIQQVVRGDSAAYFCASSRAGTSRETQYFGPGTRLLVL.

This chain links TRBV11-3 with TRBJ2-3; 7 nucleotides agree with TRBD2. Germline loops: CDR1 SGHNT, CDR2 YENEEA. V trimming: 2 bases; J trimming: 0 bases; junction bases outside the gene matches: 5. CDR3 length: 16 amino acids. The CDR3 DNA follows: TGTGCCAGCAGCTTAAGCCCACTAGCGAGCACAGATACGCAGTATTTT. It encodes CASSLSPLASTDTQYF.